The 18 T cell receptor beta chains below come from one sample, sequenced in a study of T cells in Graves' hyperthyroidism and ophthalmopathy. Amplification targeted TCR beta CDR3 regions from RNA transcripts. TCR CDR3 regions were first amplified by RT-PCR with HTBI primers. In TCRdb, the multiplex PCR reads were re-called with MiXCR into one record per CDR3 protein. The sample holds 35,000 or so distinct CDR3 sequences, 52% seen once. Sequencing used blood. The receptors were gathered from a man aged 40-55 years with Graves' ophthalmopathy.

This clonotype was picked up a small number of times. The CDR3 does not close with the conserved phenylalanine or tryptophan, likely indicating a read error. The DNA is omitted, as the CDR3 cannot be located on it reliably, and the CDR3 follows TCRdb's listing. The chain carries TRBV2 and TRBJ2-5; TRBD2, the table's D call, lacks a check against the DNA. Germline V gives CDR1 SNHLY, CDR2 FYNNEI. The CDR3 comprises 9 residues, both ends counted. The chain's CDR3 is CASSVRVVA.

Of note for this clonotype: At one end the junction does not follow the germline gene, possibly because of a read error. CDR3 nucleotide sequence: TGCAGTGCTAGAGGGCTCGGTTGGGGCTACGCCTTC. Translating it yields CSARGLGWGYAF. The V gene is TRBV20-1, the J gene TRBJ1-2, with D possibly being TRBD1 (5 bases). Germline values: CDR1 DFQATT, CDR2 SNEGSKA (reference sequence). This CDR3 has 12 amino acids.

This clonotype is termed medium-sized. V and J are TRBV10-1 and TRBJ2-3, with 7 bases fitting TRBD1. Germline CDR1 WNHNN, CDR2 SYGVQD (reference sequence). The CDR3 is 14 residues long. With V trimmed by 3 bases and J by 4 bases, 4 bases remained unmatched. CDR3 coding DNA: TGCGCCAGCAGTGATAACAGGGGCTCAGATACGCAGTATTTT. It encodes CASSDNRGSDTQYF.

Ten or more counts support this clonotype. The gene calls are TRBV4-1 and TRBJ1-5; D unresolved. This CDR3 spans 19 amino acids. Trimming removed 4 bases at V and 1 base at J, with 23 bases between. Germline CDR1 reads MGHRA; CDR2 reads YSYEKL. The CDR3 DNA reads as TGCGCCAGCAGCCTACCCCCCTCCGGCGGAGTGGGGAGCAATCAGCCCCAGCATTTT. This codes for CASSLPPSGGVGSNQPQHF.

This clonotype has at least ten counts. This chain connects TRBV5-4 to TRBJ1-2; D may be TRBD1 (5 bases). Germline V lookup: CDR1 SGHNT, CDR2 YYREEE (reference sequence). This CDR3 is 12 amino acids long. V was cut by 4 bases and J by 5 bases, with 9 bases left in between. CDR3 nucleotide sequence: TGTGCCAGCAGCCCGGGGCATTATGGCTACACCTTC. Amino acid sequence: CASSPGHYGYTF.

This clonotype has a single count. The missing conserved phenylalanine or tryptophan at the end of this CDR3 makes a read error likely. V gene TRBV20-1 combines with J gene TRBJ2-3, with D perhaps TRBD1 or TRBD2 (5 bases each). This CDR3 contains 13 residues. Trimming pared 2 bases from V and 10 bases from J, leaving 16 bases between. Germline-derived CDR1 and CDR2 are DFQATT and SNEGSKA (reference sequence). The CDR3 DNA reads TGCAGTGCTAGATCGACAGCCTCGCGGGCGCAGTATTCT. Amino acid sequence: CSARSTASRAQYS.

As to this clonotype: One end of the junction varies from germline; a read error may be responsible. The rearrangement joins TRBV18 to TRBJ1-1, with D unclear. This CDR3 contains 14 residues. CDR1 and CDR2 (germline): KGHSH, LQKENI. CDR3 loop: CASSPQGLWTGAFF. The CDR3 nucleotides are TGTGCCAGCTCACCACAGGGTTTGTGGACTGGAGCTTTCTTT.

In this sample, this clonotype turned up many times. The rearrangement links TRBV14 to TRBJ2-7; the D is unclear. V was shortened by 1 base and J by 5 bases, with 6 bases between the two germline ends. The CDR3 has 12 amino acids. CDR1 and CDR2 (germline): SGHDN, FVKESK. CDR3 nucleotides: TGTGCCAGCAGCCAAGGGCCTGACGAGCAGTACTTC. Translating gives CASSQGPDEQYF.

This CDR3 reads CSAQSVDTGPRHTLYEQYF. DNA of the CDR3: TGCAGTGCTCAGTCAGTTGATACGGGGCCCCGACACACCCTCTACGAGCAGTACTTC. The rearrangement links TRBV20-1 to TRBJ2-7; D tentatively fits TRBD1 or TRBD2 (5 bases each). This CDR3 spans 19 amino acids. The V and J ends lost 5 bases and 3 bases respectively, with 32 bases between them. Looked up from germline, CDR1 is DFQATT and CDR2 is SNEGSKA (reference sequence).

The chain uses TRBV7-8 and TRBJ2-3; weak D call: TRBD1 (6 bases). The CDR3 is 14 amino acids. Germline CDR1 SGHVS, CDR2 FQNEAQ. V was cut by 9 bases and J by 3 bases, with 16 bases left in between. The CDR3: CASVSRGGTDTQYF. DNA of the CDR3: TGTGCCAGTGTCAGCAGGGGTGGGACAGATACGCAGTATTTT.

This clonotype was seen many times. The CDR3 bases are TGCGCCAGCATCCCCTTAGCTCGGGGGGCTGGCAATGAGCAGTTCTTC. Amino acids: CASIPLARGAGNEQFF. The genes are TRBV5-1 and TRBJ2-1, with a possible D match to TRBD2 (7 bases). Germline lookup yields CDR1 SGHRS and CDR2 YFSETQ. The V gene lost 6 bases and the J gene lost 6 bases, with 22 bases spanning the gap. The CDR3 extends over 16 amino acids.

The chain couples TRBV20-1 to TRBJ1-4; D uncertain. V lost 8 bases and J 7 bases, leaving 14 bases between the germline ends. This CDR3 has 12 amino acids. From germline, CDR1 is DFQATT and CDR2 SNEGSKA (reference sequence). The CDR3 coding sequence is TGCAGTTTATCAAAGGGAGGTGAAAAACTGTTTTTT. This sequence encodes CSLSKGGEKLFF.

About this clonotype: The CDR3 end shows no conserved phenylalanine or tryptophan, and so a read error is likely. J is TRBJ2-2 and V is TRBV5-1; a possible D gene is TRBD1 (6 bases). Germline assignment: CDR1 SGHRS and CDR2 YFSETQ. CDR3 length equals 14 residues. This CDR3 is CASSFGGKTGELFL. The CDR3 DNA reads as TGCGCCAGCAGCTTTGGGGGCAAGACCGGAGAGCTGTTTTTG.

This clonotype appeared once. Given the absence of the conserved phenylalanine or tryptophan at the CDR3 end, a read error is likely. The genes are TRBV7-9 and TRBJ1-6; no reliable D call. CDR3 length: 12 residues. V shed 5 bases and J shed 6 bases, with 5 bases lying between them. Germline V gene data show CDR1 as SEHNR and CDR2 as FQNEAQ (reference sequence). This chain's CDR3 is CASSEGNSPLHL. CDR3 bases: TGTGCCAGCAGCGAAGGTAATTCACCCCTCCACCTT.

Judged by abundance, this clonotype is medium-sized. V and J are TRBV10-2 and TRBJ2-5; the D gene is possibly TRBD1 (6 bases). This CDR3 has 16 amino acids. V lost 0 bases and J 4 bases, leaving 15 bases between the germline ends. From germline, CDR1 is WSHSY and CDR2 SAAADI. CDR3 nucleotide sequence: TGCGCCAGCAGTGAGTCGACAGGCTTGTTAGTAGAGACCCAGTACTTC. Residues: CASSESTGLLVETQYF.

This clonotype was counted many times. This chain uses TRBV5-6 with TRBJ1-3; no firm D call. CDR1 SGHDT and CDR2 YYEEEE come from the germline V gene. The CDR3 is 16 residues long. Trimming stripped 4 bases from V and 2 bases from J, with 16 bases between. This CDR3 is CASSRRQWVTGNTIYF. CDR3 nucleotides: TGTGCCAGCAGCAGGAGGCAGTGGGTTACTGGAAACACCATATATTTT.

This clonotype was picked up many times. V usage is TRBV19 and J usage is TRBJ2-3, with 8 positions matching TRBD2. CDR1 is LNHDA, CDR2 SQIVND, per germline (reference sequence). V lost 8 bases, J lost 4 bases, and 8 bases stayed unmatched. The CDR3 spans 14 residues. CDR3 DNA sequence: TGTGCCAGTCGTCCAGCGGGAGCCCCAGATACGCAGTATTTT. It encodes CASRPAGAPDTQYF.

The J gene is TRBJ2-3, the V gene TRBV5-6; D may be TRBD1 (6 bases). The CDR3 extends over 15 amino acids. V dropped 4 bases and J dropped 2 bases, with 14 bases sitting between them. CDR1 is SGHDT and CDR2 is YYEEEE in the germline V gene. CDR3 sequence (DNA): TGTGCCAGCAGCCGGCCGGGACACGACACAGATACGCAGTATTTT. This gives the protein CASSRPGHDTDTQYF.